This TCR beta chain is drawn from a study of blood T cell repertoires in COVID-19 (TCRdb year 2020). As for the study more broadly: Collaborator samples came from the United States, Italy and Spain and covered acute and convalescent phases of COVID-19. The prospective study material was composed of cDNA or gDNA derived from T cells, B-cell-depleted T cells, or PBMCs. Deeply sampled blood TCRbeta repertoires from subjects exposed to, actively infected with, or recovered from COVID-19 were included in the dataset. The repertoires were released in a freely available public database intended as a resource for research on the immune response to SARS-CoV-2. The samples were drawn from two sources: the first 160 participants of the ongoing ImmuneRACE study, and 1,254 subjects contributed by 6 global collaborators. Sample metadata almost always included a de-identified subject ID, COVID-19 status, age in years and sex. Where available, HLA class I and class II types were taken from metadata supplied by the sample provider and were not determined by assay-based typing. Broader findings and caveats from the paper: Clinical and demographic metadata were provided uncurated, with the amount varying by source and participant.

Whole blood was collected in K2EDTA tubes by collaborating institutions according to the institutions' own protocols. For TCRbeta analysis, collaborators shipped samples in one of three forms: frozen whole blood, isolated PBMCs, or DNA extracted from either of those sample types. Taken from the germline V gene, the CDR1 and CDR2 loops are MNHEY and SVGAGI. Cut back by 3 bases and 4 bases, the V and J ends lie 12 bases apart. Measured from the cysteine to the phenylalanine, the CDR3 is 15 residues long. Kept here is only the CDR3 DNA, which spans 45 bases and is read in frame from base 1. The immunoSEQ Assay, a bias-controlled multiplex PCR, was used to amplify TCRbeta CDR3 regions from genomic DNA. In the original analysis: Within the assay, amplification of reference gene primers was used to estimate how many nucleated cells each sample contained. Sequence reads were collapsed and filtered to measure the absolute abundance of every unique TCRbeta CDR3 rearrangement. Productive Simpson clonality was computed per sample as the square root of Simpson's diversity index over productive rearrangements. What TCRdb holds here is the immuneACCESS table cut down to in-frame rearrangements. Part of the clones is not present; checked against another copy, under half of the missing clones reflect an unresolved V gene, and the others are unexplained. Clone size and V and J calls were adopted from that table, with D and trimming inferred from the DNA. This sample comprises around 100,000 clones, more than 80% of them detected only once. Around 8.5% of the sample rests with the top ten.

As concerns this clone: Its antigen is not yet known. It has no much larger one-base neighbor in the sample; base qualities were not kept.

The sequence derives from a woman aged 40 to 55 with acute or convalescent COVID-19. The sample taken for sequencing was peripheral blood. This receptor chain uses TRBV6-5 and TRBJ1-4; the D gene remains uncertain. The CDR3 protein is CASSYSGYINEKLFF. The nucleotides read TGTGCCAGCAGTTATTCGGGATACATTAATGAAAAACTGTTTTTT.